A selection of T cell receptor beta chains follows, all from one sample in a study of molecular identifiers for immune sequencing clone quantification. TCRdb re-called the PCR reads through MiXCR, storing one row per CDR3 protein. The repertoire includes 400,000 to 600,000 distinct CDR3 sequences, about 22% of them detected once, and about 0.8% sits in the top ten. The specimen was naive CD8+ T cells from blood, with Jurkat cell RNA spiked in. These receptors all stem from a human donor in good health. Some libraries in this study had Jurkat cell RNA spiked in. Both conserved end residues are part of each CDR3. Each record gives: clone size, V gene, D gene, J gene, CDR3 protein, CDR3 DNA. The D gene is left open where the match is weak. Clone size appears in some rows only: once, few, many, or a class for an expanded clone.

NA	TRBV13	NA	TRBJ2-3	CASSGLTGTDTQYF	TGTGCCAGCAGCGGCTTGACAGGCACAGATACGCAGTATTTT
many	TRBV5-1	NA	TRBJ2-7	CASSFDFQRDEQYF	TGCGCCAGCAGCTTTGACTTCCAACGGGACGAGCAGTACTTC
NA	TRBV10-3	NA	TRBJ2-7	CAISESTGLTNYEQYF	TGTGCCATCAGTGAGTCGACGGGACTTACTAACTACGAGCAGTACTTC
NA	TRBV3-1	TRBD1	TRBJ2-3	CVSSQGTGVTDTQYF	TGTGTCAGCAGCCAAGGGACAGGGGTCACAGATACGCAGTATTTT
few	TRBV3-1	NA	TRBJ1-6	CASSQPPIGARGNSPLHF	TGTGCCAGCAGCCAACCTCCCATCGGGGCACGGGGAAATTCACCCCTCCACTTT
few	TRBV4-3	TRBD2	TRBJ2-7	CASSQDSSGYEQYF	TGCGCCAGCAGCCAAGATTCTAGCGGATACGAGCAGTACTTC
many	TRBV9	TRBD2	TRBJ2-7	CASSVAAGVSYEQYF	TGTGCCAGCAGCGTAGCGGCGGGAGTATCCTACGAGCAGTACTTC
NA	TRBV5-6	NA	TRBJ1-6	CASSLSSNSPLHF	TGTGCCAGCAGCTTATCGTCAAATTCACCCCTCCACTTT
many	TRBV25-1	NA	TRBJ2-7	CASSEYRTGRAQYF	TGTGCCAGCAGTGAATACAGGACCGGTAGGGCGCAGTACTTC
once	TRBV27	TRBD2	TRBJ2-7	CASSLYGTSGSDEQYF	TGTGCCAGCAGTTTATACGGGACTAGCGGGAGCGACGAGCAGTACTTC
many	TRBV7-9	NA	TRBJ2-3	CASRTNELRTDTQYF	TGTGCCAGCAGAACTAACGAGCTCCGCACAGATACGCAGTATTTT
few	TRBV3-1	TRBD1	TRBJ2-3	CASSHLTGDDTQYF	TGTGCCAGCAGCCACCTTACAGGGGACGATACGCAGTATTTT
many	TRBV29-1	NA	TRBJ2-2	CSVQARFGQSGELFF	TGCAGCGTACAAGCACGTTTTGGTCAGTCCGGGGAGCTGTTTTTT
NA	TRBV30	NA	TRBJ1-1	CAWSISKGAEAFF	TGTGCCTGGAGTATTTCCAAGGGGGCTGAAGCTTTCTTT
few	TRBV3-1	TRBD1	TRBJ1-1	CASSQHPGQGADTEAFF	TGTGCCAGCAGCCAACATCCGGGCCAGGGGGCGGACACTGAAGCTTTCTTT
NA	TRBV14	TRBD2	TRBJ2-2	CASRTSGYTGELFF	TGTGCCAGCAGGACTAGCGGTTACACCGGGGAGCTGTTTTTT
NA	TRBV27	TRBD2	TRBJ2-5	CASTGTSGSRETQYF	TGTGCCAGCACGGGTACTAGCGGGAGTCGTGAGACCCAGTACTTC
few	TRBV4-1	NA	TRBJ2-3	CASGRGPADTQYF	TGCGCCAGCGGTAGGGGTCCCGCAGATACGCAGTATTTT
many	TRBV7-8	TRBD1	TRBJ1-5	CASSLVAGGYQPQHF	TGTGCCAGCAGCTTAGTTGCAGGGGGCTATCAGCCCCAGCATTTT
many	TRBV2	NA	TRBJ2-7	CASGELYEQYF	TGTGCCAGCGGGGAACTCTACGAGCAGTACTTC
NA	TRBV3-1	NA	TRBJ2-5	CASRPTGLQETQYF	TGTGCCAGCAGACCCACAGGGCTCCAAGAGACCCAGTACTTC
many	TRBV30	TRBD2	TRBJ2-3	CAFNLGGSDTQYF	TGTGCCTTCAACTTGGGGGGGTCAGATACGCAGTATTTT
many	TRBV11-3	NA	TRBJ2-7	CASSPLHGGEQYF	TGTGCCAGCAGCCCCCTACACGGTGGCGAGCAGTACTTC
NA	TRBV4-3	NA	TRBJ2-1	CASSQDLDLGHEQFF	TGCGCCAGCAGCCAAGATCTGGACCTGGGGCATGAGCAGTTCTTC
NA	TRBV9	NA	TRBJ1-1	CASSALDRILDF	TGTGCCAGCAGCGCCCTAGACAGAATACTAGATTTT
NA	TRBV7-6	TRBD1	TRBJ2-3	CASSFGQGRTDTQYF	TGTGCCAGCAGCTTCGGACAGGGTAGGACAGATACGCAGTATTTT
many	TRBV4-1	NA	TRBJ2-3	CASSHDTGGNRGPDTQYF	TGCGCCAGCAGCCACGACACGGGGGGAAACAGGGGCCCAGATACGCAGTATTTT
few	TRBV6-2/TRBV6-3	TRBD2	TRBJ2-3	CASSYSSSGGFQDTQYF	TGTGCCAGCAGTTACTCTTCCAGCGGGGGGTTTCAAGATACGCAGTATTTT
NA	TRBV2	NA	TRBJ1-2	CASSVEARKIGYGYIF	TGTGCCAGCAGTGTAGAAGCCAGGAAAATTGGCTATGGCTACATCTTC
many	TRBV5-1	TRBD2	TRBJ2-3	CASSLEGSLLAGADTQYF	TGCGCCAGCAGCTTGGAAGGATCTTTGCTAGCGGGGGCAGATACGCAGTATTTT
NA	TRBV12-3/TRBV12-4	NA	TRBJ2-3	CASPPSSEGPWGTQYF	TGTGCCAGTCCCCCGTCGTCGGAGGGGCCCTGGGGTACGCAGTATTTT
NA	TRBV2	NA	TRBJ2-7	CASLSPRRSYEQYF	TGTGCCAGTCTATCACCAAGGAGGAGCTACGAGCAGTACTTC
many	TRBV7-2	TRBD1	TRBJ1-1	CASSLEGAVTEAFF	TGTGCCAGCAGCTTAGAGGGGGCGGTCACTGAAGCTTTCTTT
many	TRBV3-1	NA	TRBJ2-5	CASSQGEPQYF	TGTGCCAGCAGCCAAGGAGAGCCCCAGTACTTC
many	TRBV20-1	NA	TRBJ2-7	CSIRGPSYEQYF	TGCAGCATCCGGGGGCCCTCCTACGAGCAGTACTTC
many	TRBV4-3	TRBD1	TRBJ2-1	CASSHWGDRSEQFF	TGCGCCAGCAGCCACTGGGGGGACAGGAGTGAGCAGTTCTTC
NA	TRBV6-5	TRBD2	TRBJ2-1	CASSGLAGRYNEQFF	TGTGCCAGCAGTGGGCTAGCGGGGAGGTACAATGAGCAGTTCTTC
NA	TRBV5-4	NA	TRBJ1-4	CASSSGWSNEKLFF	TGTGCCAGCAGCTCGGGGTGGTCTAATGAAAAACTGTTTTTT
few	TRBV24-1	NA	TRBJ1-4	CATSDLQSLEVATNEKLFF	TGTGCCACCAGTGATTTGCAATCTTTAGAGGTTGCAACTAATGAAAAACTGTTTTTT
NA	TRBV30	TRBD1	TRBJ2-7	CAWIKGTGCYEQYF	TGTGCCTGGATCAAAGGGACAGGTTGCTACGAGCAGTACTTC
few	TRBV30	NA	TRBJ1-2	CAWSVGDGYGYTF	TGTGCCTGGAGTGTAGGGGACGGCTATGGCTACACCTTC
many	TRBV7-9	TRBD1	TRBJ2-3	CASSSVPGQLDTQYF	TGTGCCAGCAGCTCGGTCCCGGGACAGCTAGATACGCAGTATTTT
NA	TRBV7-9	NA	TRBJ2-7	CASSYGGHEQYF	TGTGCCAGCAGCTATGGGGGCCACGAGCAGTACTTC
NA	TRBV11-2	NA	TRBJ1-4	CASSLVEGNEKLFF	TGTGCCAGCAGCTTAGTGGAGGGAAATGAAAAACTGTTTTTT
few	TRBV3-2	NA	TRBJ2-2	CASISFVLDGELFF	TGTGCCAGCATTTCATTTGTATTGGACGGGGAGCTGTTTTTT
many	TRBV9	TRBD2	TRBJ2-5	CASSVTSGEGAETQYF	TGTGCCAGCAGCGTTACTAGCGGGGAGGGGGCTGAGACCCAGTACTTC
NA	TRBV24-1	NA	TRBJ2-3	CATSDSDSNTDTRYF	TGTGCCACCAGTGATTCCGACTCCAACACAGATACGCGGTATTTT
many	TRBV5-1	TRBD1	TRBJ2-1	CASSAGTGGPNEQFF	TGCGCCAGCAGCGCTGGGACAGGGGGCCCCAATGAGCAGTTCTTC